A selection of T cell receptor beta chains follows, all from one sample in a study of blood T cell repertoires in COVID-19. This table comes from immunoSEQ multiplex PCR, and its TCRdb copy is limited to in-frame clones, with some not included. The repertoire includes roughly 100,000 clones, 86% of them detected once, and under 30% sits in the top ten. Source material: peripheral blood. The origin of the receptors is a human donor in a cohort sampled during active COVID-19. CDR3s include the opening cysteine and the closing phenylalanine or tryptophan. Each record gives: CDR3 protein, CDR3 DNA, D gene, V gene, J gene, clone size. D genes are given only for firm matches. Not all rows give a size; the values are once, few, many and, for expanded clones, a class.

CASSEFGGRGGYTF	TGTGCCAGCAGTGAATTCGGGGGGCGGGGTGGCTACACCTTC	.	TRBV2	TRBJ1-2	.
CASSLAVEGQQKLFF	TGCGCCAGCAGCTTGGCCGTAGAGGGACAGCAAAAACTGTTTTTT	TRBD1	TRBV5-1	TRBJ1-4	.
CASSVGGQGGGNTIYF	TGTGCCAGCAGCGTAGGTGGACAGGGCGGTGGAAACACCATATATTTT	TRBD1	TRBV9	TRBJ1-3	.
CASSLGQGSYEQYF	TGCGCCAGCAGCTTGGGGCAGGGTTCCTACGAGCAGTACTTC	.	TRBV5-1	TRBJ2-7	.
CASSQGGGAHEQFF	TGTGCCAGCAGCCAGGGCGGGGGGGCGCATGAGCAGTTCTTC	TRBD2	TRBV3-1/TRBV3-2	TRBJ2-1	.
CASNLQASSTGELFF	TGTGCCAGCAACTTACAGGCTTCGTCCACCGGGGAGCTGTTTTTT	.	TRBV6-5	TRBJ2-2	.
CSVEDLGARYGYTF	TGCAGCGTTGAAGATCTAGGGGCGCGCTATGGCTACACCTTC	.	TRBV29-1	TRBJ1-2	once
CASSSGQGASITQYF	TGTGCCAGCAGCTCCGGACAGGGGGCCTCGATTACCCAGTACTTC	TRBD1	TRBV9	TRBJ2-5	.
CASSSPGRVTDTQYF	TGTGCCAGCAGCTCCCCCGGGCGGGTCACAGATACGCAGTATTTT	.	TRBV7-8	TRBJ2-3	.
CASSIRVNTGELFF	TGTGCCAGTAGTATCAGGGTCAACACCGGGGAGCTGTTTTTT	.	TRBV19	TRBJ2-2	.
CASRAGSSYEQYF	TGCGCCAGCAGAGCAGGCAGCTCCTACGAGCAGTACTTC	.	TRBV23-1	TRBJ2-7	.
CASSVASGDYNEQFF	TGTGCCAGCAGCGTGGCTAGCGGAGATTACAATGAGCAGTTCTTC	TRBD2	TRBV9	TRBJ2-1	.
CASSFPFSGAGGRDEQFF	TGTGCCAGCAGCTTTCCATTCTCGGGGGCAGGGGGTAGGGATGAGCAGTTCTTC	.	TRBV7-9	TRBJ2-1	few
CSFRGAGNTIYF	TGCAGCTTTAGGGGTGCTGGAAACACCATATATTTT	.	TRBV29-1	TRBJ1-3	.
CASSSSPTGLSTDTQYF	TGCGCCAGCAGCTCCTCACCAACAGGGTTAAGCACAGATACGCAGTATTTT	.	TRBV5-1	TRBJ2-3	.
CATSDSGGGGPFTDTQYF	TGTGCCACCAGTGATTCCGGGGGGGGCGGACCTTTCACAGATACGCAGTATTTT	TRBD2	TRBV24-1	TRBJ2-3	.
CASSGGTSGYEQYF	TGTGCCAGCAGCGGGGGGACTAGCGGCTACGAGCAGTACTTC	TRBD2	TRBV3-1/TRBV3-2	TRBJ2-7	once
CASSFPLGQGIFHEQYF	TGTGCCAGCAGTTTCCCACTGGGACAGGGTATTTTCCACGAGCAGTACTTC	TRBD1	TRBV6-2/TRBV6-3	TRBJ2-7	.
CASSGTGGNQPQHF	TGTGCCAGTAGTGGGACAGGCGGCAATCAGCCCCAGCATTTT	TRBD1	TRBV19	TRBJ1-5	.
CSVEREGALSTDTQYF	TGCAGCGTTGAGCGTGAGGGGGCATTGAGCACAGATACGCAGTATTTT	TRBD1	TRBV29-1	TRBJ2-3	.
CASSTTGAENTEAFF	TGCGCCAGCAGCACGACAGGGGCCGAGAACACTGAAGCTTTCTTT	TRBD1	TRBV5-1	TRBJ1-1	.
CASSDSGETQYF	TGCGCCAGCAGCGATAGCGGTGAGACCCAGTACTTC	.	TRBV5-1	TRBJ2-5	.
CASSPQAGRGYTDTQYF	TGTGCCAGCAGCCCCCAGGCGGGACGGGGGTACACAGATACGCAGTATTTT	.	TRBV6-2/TRBV6-3	TRBJ2-3	.
CASSVGSQQGETQYF	TGTGCCAGCAGCGTAGGTTCTCAGCAGGGAGAGACCCAGTACTTC	.	TRBV9	TRBJ2-5	.
CASSYRDSNEKLFF	TGTGCCAGCAGTTACAGGGACTCTAATGAAAAACTGTTTTTT	.	TRBV6-6	TRBJ1-4	.
CASSEALLGSIPEAFF	TGTGCCAGCAGTGAAGCGCTTCTTGGGAGTATCCCTGAAGCTTTCTTT	.	TRBV2	TRBJ1-1	.
CASSLTGTGGGETQYF	TGTGCCAGCAGCTTAACCGGGACAGGGGGAGGGGAGACCCAGTACTTC	TRBD1	TRBV7-9	TRBJ2-5	few
CASSERRQGASGYTF	TGTGCCAGCAGTGAAAGGCGGCAGGGGGCTTCTGGCTACACCTTC	TRBD1	TRBV2	TRBJ1-2	few
CASSGGQGVDTGELFF	TGTGCCAGCAGCGGTGGACAGGGGGTAGACACCGGGGAGCTGTTTTTT	TRBD1	TRBV9	TRBJ2-2	few
CASMQGGNQPQHF	TGTGCCAGCATGCAGGGCGGCAATCAGCCCCAGCATTTT	.	TRBV6-5	TRBJ1-5	.
CASSDSRGSTDTQYF	TGTGCCAGCAGTGATTCGAGGGGGAGCACAGATACGCAGTATTTT	.	TRBV5-4	TRBJ2-3	.
CASSSTIVAVGGTDTQYF	TGTGCCAGCAGTTCGACAATCGTAGCCGTTGGGGGGACGGATACGCAGTATTTT	.	TRBV28	TRBJ2-3	.
CASSEGQIYEQYF	TGTGCCAGCAGTGAAGGACAGATCTACGAGCAGTACTTC	.	TRBV6-1	TRBJ2-7	.
CASSHSPLAEETQYF	TGCGCCAGCAGCCATTCGCCACTAGCGGAAGAGACCCAGTACTTC	TRBD2	TRBV4-1	TRBJ2-5	.
CASSLAYSGANVLTF	TGTGCCAGCAGCTTAGCGTACTCTGGGGCCAACGTCCTGACTTTC	.	TRBV7-6	TRBJ2-6	.
CASSLNRGETGELFF	TGTGCCAGCTCACTCAACAGGGGTGAAACCGGGGAGCTGTTTTTT	TRBD1	TRBV18	TRBJ2-2	.
CASSELRQSSGNTIYF	TGTGCCAGCAGTGAGCTCCGACAGAGCTCTGGAAACACCATATATTTT	.	TRBV25-1	TRBJ1-3	few
CASRAVTTYNEQFF	TGTGCCAGCAGGGCAGTAACGACCTACAATGAGCAGTTCTTC	.	TRBV6-5	TRBJ2-1	.
CASSQDRPASSNEQFF	TGCGCCAGCAGCCAAGATCGCCCCGCTAGCTCCAATGAGCAGTTCTTC	.	TRBV4-3	TRBJ2-1	.
CATRETSGRGGFF	TGTGCCACCAGGGAGACTAGCGGGAGGGGTGGGTTCTTC	TRBD2	TRBV6-5	TRBJ2-1	.
CASTVLKSLCLGARDEQYF	TGCGCCAGCACCGTATTAAAAAGTCTGTGTCTGGGGGCGCGGGACGAGCAGTACTTC	.	TRBV10-1	TRBJ2-7	few
CASGVGRQAFRPQHF	TGTGCCAGCGGAGTGGGGCGGCAGGCCTTTCGGCCCCAGCATTTT	.	TRBV2	TRBJ1-5	.
CASGTEYEQYF	TGTGCCAGTGGGACAGAGTACGAGCAGTACTTC	TRBD1	TRBV19	TRBJ2-7	.
CASSRQGKGGELFF	TGTGCCAGCAGTCGACAGGGGAAGGGCGGGGAGCTGTTTTTT	TRBD1	TRBV6-2/TRBV6-3	TRBJ2-2	.
CASSAVPPGQGGGYTF	TGTGCCAGCAGCGCCGTCCCTCCGGGACAGGGCGGTGGCTACACCTTC	TRBD1	TRBV9	TRBJ1-2	once
CASSDFLQETQYF	TGTGCCAGCAGTGATTTTCTCCAAGAGACCCAGTACTTC	.	TRBV2	TRBJ2-5	.
CASSQTGSNQPQHF	TGTGCCAGCAGCCAAACAGGGAGCAATCAGCCCCAGCATTTT	.	TRBV6-2/TRBV6-3	TRBJ1-5	.
CASSVRSGQGSYEQYF	TGTGCCAGCAGCGTACGATCGGGACAGGGTTCCTACGAGCAGTACTTC	TRBD1	TRBV7-2	TRBJ2-7	.
CAWSVRGAETQYF	TGTGCCTGGAGTGTACGGGGGGCTGAGACCCAGTACTTC	.	TRBV30	TRBJ2-5	.
CASSLAGLATYEQYF	TGTGCCAGCAGCTTAGCTGGACTAGCGACCTACGAGCAGTACTTC	TRBD2	TRBV7-2	TRBJ2-7	.
CASSLGAHEQYF	TGTGCCAGCAGCTTAGGGGCCCACGAGCAGTACTTC	.	TRBV7-8	TRBJ2-7	.
CASSQGFGYEQYF	TGTGCCAGCAGTCAGGGCTTTGGCTACGAGCAGTACTTC	.	TRBV6-5	TRBJ2-7	once
CASSRRDISSGNTIYF	TGTGCCAGCTCCCGACGGGACATTAGCTCTGGAAACACCATATATTTT	.	TRBV18	TRBJ1-3	.
CASSLLGGAYEQYF	TGTGCCAGCAGTTTATTAGGAGGGGCTTACGAGCAGTACTTC	.	TRBV27	TRBJ2-7	.
CASSYTGTGELFF	TGTGCCAGCAGTTATACAGGAACCGGGGAGCTGTTTTTT	.	TRBV28	TRBJ2-2	.
CASSFGENTEAFF	TGTGCCAGCAGCTTCGGGGAGAACACTGAAGCTTTCTTT	.	TRBV7-2	TRBJ1-1	.
CASRNDRDNDF	TGTGCCAGCAGGAACGACAGAGACAACGACTTC	.	TRBV6-5	TRBJ1-2	.